This TCR beta chain was profiled in a study of vaccination and CD4 T cells after COVID-19. Study-level background: Researchers treated cells with overlapping spike peptides taken from SARS-CoV-2, HCoV-NL63, HCoV-OC43 and HCoV-229E.

An Oncomine TCR Beta short-read assay was used to sequence the DNA from cultured CD4+ T cells. Investigators obtained genomic DNA by extraction from cultured CD4+ T cells. TCRdb re-called the PCR reads through MiXCR, storing one row per CDR3 protein. The sample holds around 20,000 distinct CDR3 sequences; roughly 50% are singletons and the top ten take approximately 5%. Concerning this clonotype: Its antigen is currently unknown.

Trimming removed 3 bases from V and 11 bases from J, with 16 bases in between. The length of the CDR3 is 13 residues. Germline assignment: CDR1 MNHEY and CDR2 SVGEGT. Treatment described: approximately nine-day PBMC culture with coronavirus spike peptide pools or control peptides (ViraFEST assay). The receptor comes from a human donor who had recovered from COVID-19. The gene calls are TRBV6-2 or TRBV6-3 and TRBJ1-1; maybe TRBD1 (5 bases). What was sequenced was CD4+ T cells from blood, cultured in vitro. The CDR3 is CASSYGHDAGAFF. DNA of the CDR3: TGTGCCAGCAGTTATGGACACGACGCCGGTGCTTTCTTT.